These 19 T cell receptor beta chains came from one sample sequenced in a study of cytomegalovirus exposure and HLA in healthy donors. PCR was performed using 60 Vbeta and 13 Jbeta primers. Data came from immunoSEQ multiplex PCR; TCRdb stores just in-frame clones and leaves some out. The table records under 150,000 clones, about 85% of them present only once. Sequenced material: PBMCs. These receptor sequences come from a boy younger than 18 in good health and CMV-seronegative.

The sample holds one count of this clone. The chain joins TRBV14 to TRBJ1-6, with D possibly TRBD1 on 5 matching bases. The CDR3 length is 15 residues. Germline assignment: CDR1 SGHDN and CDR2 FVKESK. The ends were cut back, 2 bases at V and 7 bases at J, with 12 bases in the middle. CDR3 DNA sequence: TGTGCCAGCAGCCAATTCCACAGGACCAATTCACCCCTCCACTTT. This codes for CASSQFHRTNSPLHF.

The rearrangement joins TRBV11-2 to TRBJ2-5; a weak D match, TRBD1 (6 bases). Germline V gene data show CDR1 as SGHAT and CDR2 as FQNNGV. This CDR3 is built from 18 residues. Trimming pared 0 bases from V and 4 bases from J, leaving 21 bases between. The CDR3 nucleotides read TGTGCCAGCAGCTTAGATGAGGGGACCTGGGGGCTGGGAGAGACCCAGTACTTC. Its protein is CASSLDEGTWGLGETQYF.

In DNA form, the CDR3 reads TGTGCCAGCAGCTTAGTTGGTGGGGACATCGGGACCGGGGAGCTGTTTTTT. Its protein product is CASSLVGGDIGTGELFF. This chain links TRBV7-6 with TRBJ2-2; D is perhaps TRBD1 (6 bases). This CDR3 spans 17 amino acids. V was shortened by 1 base and J by 5 bases, with 17 bases between the two germline ends. The germline V gene has CDR1 SGHVS and CDR2 FNYEAQ.

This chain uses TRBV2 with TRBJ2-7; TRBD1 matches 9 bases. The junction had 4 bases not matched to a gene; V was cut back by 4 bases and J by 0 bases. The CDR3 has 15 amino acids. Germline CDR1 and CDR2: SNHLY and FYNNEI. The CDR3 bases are TGTGCCAGCAGTGCCTGGACAGGGGACTCCTACGAGCAGTACTTC. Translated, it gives CASSAWTGDSYEQYF. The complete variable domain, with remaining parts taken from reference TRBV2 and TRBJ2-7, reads EPEVTQTPSHQVTQMGQEVILRCVPISNHLYFYWYRQILGQKVEFLVSFYNNEISEKSEIFDDQFSVERPDGSNFTLKIRSTKLEDSAMYFCASSAWTGDSYEQYFGPGTRLTVT.

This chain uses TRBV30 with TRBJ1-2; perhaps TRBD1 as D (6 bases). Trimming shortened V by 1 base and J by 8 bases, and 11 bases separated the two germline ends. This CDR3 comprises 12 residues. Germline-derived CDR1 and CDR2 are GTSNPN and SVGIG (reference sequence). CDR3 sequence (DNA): TGTGCCTGGAGTGGATTCAGGGGCGGCTACACCTTC. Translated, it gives CAWSGFRGGYTF.

CDR3 DNA: TGTGCCAGCAGCGTAGCCGGGACAGCCTACACCGGGGAGCTGTTTTTT. It specifies CASSVAGTAYTGELFF. The gene calls are TRBV9 and TRBJ2-2, with TRBD1 identical over 7 bases. From germline, CDR1 is SGDLS and CDR2 YYNGEE. The CDR3 runs 16 residues. V shed 0 bases, J shed 3 bases, and the junction held 5 bases outside the gene matches.

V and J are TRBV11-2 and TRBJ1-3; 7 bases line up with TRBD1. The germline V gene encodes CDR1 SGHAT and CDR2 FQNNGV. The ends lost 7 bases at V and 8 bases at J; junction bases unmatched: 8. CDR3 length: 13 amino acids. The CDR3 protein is CASTDRASDTIYF. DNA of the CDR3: TGTGCCAGCACAGACAGGGCGTCTGACACCATATATTTT.

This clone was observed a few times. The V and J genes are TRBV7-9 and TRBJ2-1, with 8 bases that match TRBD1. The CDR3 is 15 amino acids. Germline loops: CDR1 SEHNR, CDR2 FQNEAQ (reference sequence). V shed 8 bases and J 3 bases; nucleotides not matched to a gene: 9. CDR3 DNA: TGTGCCAGCGCTTTTGTACAGGGGGACTACAATGAGCAGTTCTTC. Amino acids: CASAFVQGDYNEQFF. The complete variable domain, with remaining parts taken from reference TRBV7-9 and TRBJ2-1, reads DTGVSQNPRHKITKRGQNVTFRCDPISEHNRLYWYRQTLGQGPEFLTYFQNEAQLEKSRLLSDRFSAERPKGSFSTLEIQRTEQGDSAMYLCASAFVQGDYNEQFFGPGTRLTVL.

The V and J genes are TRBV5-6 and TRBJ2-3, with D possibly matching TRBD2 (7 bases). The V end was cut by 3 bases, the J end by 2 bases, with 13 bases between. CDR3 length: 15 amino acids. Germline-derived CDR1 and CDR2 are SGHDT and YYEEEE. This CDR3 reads CASSSPGGLTDTQYF. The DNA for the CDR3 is TGTGCCAGCAGCTCCCCCGGGGGGCTCACAGATACGCAGTATTTT.

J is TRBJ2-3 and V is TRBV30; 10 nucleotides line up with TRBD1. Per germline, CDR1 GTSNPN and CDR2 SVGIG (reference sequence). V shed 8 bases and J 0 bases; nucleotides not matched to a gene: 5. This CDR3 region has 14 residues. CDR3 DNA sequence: TGTGCCGGCGACAGGGGGCCTAGCACAGATACGCAGTATTTT. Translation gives CAGDRGPSTDTQYF.

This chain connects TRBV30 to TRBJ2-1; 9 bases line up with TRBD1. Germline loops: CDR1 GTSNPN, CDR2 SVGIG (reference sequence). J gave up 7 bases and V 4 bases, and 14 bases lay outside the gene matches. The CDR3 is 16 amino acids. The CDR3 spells CAWTTGLQGATNEQFF. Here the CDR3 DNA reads TGTGCCTGGACCACAGGCCTACAGGGGGCGACAAATGAGCAGTTCTTC.

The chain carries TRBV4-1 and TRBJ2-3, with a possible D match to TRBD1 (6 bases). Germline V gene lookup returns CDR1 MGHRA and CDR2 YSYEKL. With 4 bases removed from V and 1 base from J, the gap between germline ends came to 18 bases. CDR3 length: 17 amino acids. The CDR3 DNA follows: TGCGCCAGCAGCCTCAGAAGCCCCGGACAGCGCACAGATACGCAGTATTTT. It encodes CASSLRSPGQRTDTQYF.

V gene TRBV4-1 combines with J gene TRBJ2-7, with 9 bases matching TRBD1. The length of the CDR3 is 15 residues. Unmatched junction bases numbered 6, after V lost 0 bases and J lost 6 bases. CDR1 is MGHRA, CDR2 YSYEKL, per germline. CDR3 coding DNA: TGCGCCAGCAGCCAAGATACGGGACAGGGAGGCGAGCAGTACTTC. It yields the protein CASSQDTGQGGEQYF.

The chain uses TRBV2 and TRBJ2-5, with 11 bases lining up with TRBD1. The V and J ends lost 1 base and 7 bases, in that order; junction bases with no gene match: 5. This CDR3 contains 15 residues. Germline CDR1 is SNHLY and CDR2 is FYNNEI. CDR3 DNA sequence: TGTGCCAGCAGTGAAGTCGGGACAGGGGGAGTGACCCAGTACTTC. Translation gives CASSEVGTGGVTQYF.

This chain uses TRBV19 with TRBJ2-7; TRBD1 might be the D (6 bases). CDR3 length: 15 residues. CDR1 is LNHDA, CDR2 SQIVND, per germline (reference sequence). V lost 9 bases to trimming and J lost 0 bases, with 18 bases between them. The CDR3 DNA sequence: TGTGCCAGCAAATACAGGGTAGAGGACTCCTACGAGCAGTACTTC. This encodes CASKYRVEDSYEQYF.

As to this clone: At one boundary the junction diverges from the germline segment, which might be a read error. The CDR3 is CASSPGPDYGYPF. The CDR3 coding sequence is TGTGCCAGCAGCCCCGGGCCGGACTATGGCTACCCCTTC. The chain employs TRBV6-5 and TRBJ1-2; D call uncertain. The CDR3 is made up of 13 amino acids. Germline CDR1 MNHEY, CDR2 SVGAGI.

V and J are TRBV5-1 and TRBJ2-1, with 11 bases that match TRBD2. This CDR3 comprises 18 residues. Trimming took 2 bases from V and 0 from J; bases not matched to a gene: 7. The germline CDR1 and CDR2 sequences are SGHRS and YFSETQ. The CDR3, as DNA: TGCGCCAGCAGCTTCGCTAGCGGGGGGTTGAGCTCCTACAATGAGCAGTTCTTC. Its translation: CASSFASGGLSSYNEQFF.

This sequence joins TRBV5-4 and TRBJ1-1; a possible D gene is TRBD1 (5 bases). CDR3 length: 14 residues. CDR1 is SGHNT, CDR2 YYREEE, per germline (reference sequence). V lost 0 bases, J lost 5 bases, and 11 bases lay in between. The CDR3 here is CASSLEGLSTEAFF. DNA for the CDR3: TGTGCCAGCAGCTTGGAGGGACTCAGTACTGAAGCTTTCTTT.

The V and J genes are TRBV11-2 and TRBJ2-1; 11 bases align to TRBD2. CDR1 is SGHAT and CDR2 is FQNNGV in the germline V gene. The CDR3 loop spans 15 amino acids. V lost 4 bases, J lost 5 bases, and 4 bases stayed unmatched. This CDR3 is CASSSGLAANNEQFF. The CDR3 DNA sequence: TGTGCCAGCAGCTCGGGACTAGCGGCAAACAATGAGCAGTTCTTC.